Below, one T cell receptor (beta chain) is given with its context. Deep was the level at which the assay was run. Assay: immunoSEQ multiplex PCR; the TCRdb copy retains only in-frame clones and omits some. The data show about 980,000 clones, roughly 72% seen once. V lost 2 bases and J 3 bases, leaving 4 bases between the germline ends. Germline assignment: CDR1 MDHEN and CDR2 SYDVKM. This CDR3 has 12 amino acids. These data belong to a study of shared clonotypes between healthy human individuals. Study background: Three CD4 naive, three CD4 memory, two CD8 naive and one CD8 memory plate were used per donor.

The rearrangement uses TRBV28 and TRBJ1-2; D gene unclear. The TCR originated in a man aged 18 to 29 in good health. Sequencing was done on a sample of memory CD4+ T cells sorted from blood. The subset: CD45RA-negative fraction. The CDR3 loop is CASSLGYYGYTF. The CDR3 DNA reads TGTGCCAGCAGTTTAGGTTACTATGGCTACACCTTC.